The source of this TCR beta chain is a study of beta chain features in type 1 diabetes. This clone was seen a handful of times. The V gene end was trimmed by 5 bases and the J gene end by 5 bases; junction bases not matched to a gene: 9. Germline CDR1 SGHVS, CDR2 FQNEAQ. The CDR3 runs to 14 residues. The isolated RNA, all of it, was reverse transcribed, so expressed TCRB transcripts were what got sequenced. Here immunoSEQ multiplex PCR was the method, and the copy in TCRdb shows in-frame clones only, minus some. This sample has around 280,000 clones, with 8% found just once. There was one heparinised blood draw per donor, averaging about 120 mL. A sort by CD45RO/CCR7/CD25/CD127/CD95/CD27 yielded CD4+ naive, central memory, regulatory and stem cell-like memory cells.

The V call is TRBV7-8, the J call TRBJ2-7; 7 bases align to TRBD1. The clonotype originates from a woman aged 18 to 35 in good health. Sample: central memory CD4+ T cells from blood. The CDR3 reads CASSRDRERNEQYF. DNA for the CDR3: TGTGCCAGCAGCCGTGACAGGGAACGCAACGAGCAGTACTTC.